A single sample gave rise to the 14 T cell receptor beta chains below, sequenced in a study of T cells in localized non-small cell lung cancer. Repertoires were generated with immunoSEQ multiplex PCR, while TCRdb's copy carries only in-frame clones and drops some. The table lists around 1,300 clones, over 35% of them singletons. Sequences were derived from lung tumor tissue, sampled before any cancer treatment. The receptors shown here come from a woman aged 18-49 years with stage I lung adenocarcinoma.

The chain has TRBV28 and TRBJ1-1, with D perhaps TRBD1 (6 bases). Per the germline V gene, CDR1 is MDHEN and CDR2 is SYDVKM. The CDR3 has 17 residues. The V end was cut by 2 bases, the J end by 1 base, with 17 bases between. CDR3 bases: TGTGCCAGCAGTTTACGTAGTTATGGGACAAAGAACACTGAAGCTTTCTTT. This encodes CASSLRSYGTKNTEAFF. The full variable domain, its missing parts supplied by reference TRBV28 and TRBJ1-1, is DVKVTQSSRYLVKRTGEKVFLECVQDMDHENMFWYRQDPGLGLRLIYFSYDVKMKEKGDIPEGYSVSREKKERFSLILESASTNQTSMYLCASSLRSYGTKNTEAFFGQGTRLTVV.

V gene TRBV10-2 combines with J gene TRBJ2-4; 9 bases match TRBD1. The germline CDR1 and CDR2 sequences are WSHSY and SAAADI. The CDR3 is 16 residues long. V trimming: 1 base; J trimming: 5 bases; junction bases outside the gene matches: 6. CDR3 coding DNA: TGCGCCAGCAGTGAGTGGACAGGGGTTCCGGAAAACATTCAGTACTTC. It codes for CASSEWTGVPENIQYF.

This clone turned up a few times. The chain couples TRBV6-8 to TRBJ2-7, with D perhaps assigned TRBD1 or TRBD2 (5 bases each). The length of the CDR3 is 13 residues. The ends were cut back, 9 bases at V and 3 bases at J, with 15 bases in the middle. Germline V CDR1 and CDR2: MNHGY, SAAAGT. CDR3 amino acids: CASSRDGYYEQYF. CDR3 in DNA: TGTGCCAGTTCCCGGGACGGTTACTACGAGCAGTACTTC.

The chain employs TRBV25-1 and TRBJ2-1; 10 nucleotides match TRBD1. Germline CDR1 and CDR2: MGHDK and SYGVNS. This CDR3 is built from 15 residues. J lost 0 bases, V lost 5 bases, and 1 base had no gene match. In nucleotides, the CDR3 is TGTGCCAGCAGTAGGGACAGGGGCTCCTACAATGAGCAGTTCTTC. Translating gives CASSRDRGSYNEQFF.

This clone was seen only a few times. The J gene is TRBJ2-1, the V gene TRBV11-3; D perhaps matches TRBD2 (6 bases). V lost 6 bases to trimming and J lost 1 base, with 13 bases between them. Germline CDR1 is SGHNT and CDR2 is YENEEA. There are 15 residues in the CDR3. CDR3: CASRPGRGSYNEQFF. In DNA, the CDR3 is TGTGCCAGCAGACCAGGACGGGGGTCCTACAATGAGCAGTTCTTC.

The DNA for the CDR3 is TGTGCCAGCGGAAACATACAGGGGGCGATCTATGGCTACACCTTC. Its translation is CASGNIQGAIYGYTF. The chain employs TRBV11-3 and TRBJ1-2; 9 bases match TRBD1. Trimming removed 8 bases from V and 4 bases from J; junction bases left unmatched: 11. This CDR3 is 15 amino acids long. CDR1 is SGHNT and CDR2 is YENEEA in the germline V gene.

The rearrangement links TRBV9 to TRBJ2-3, with D unclear. CDR1 SGDLS and CDR2 YYNGEE come from the germline V gene. V lost 3 bases and J lost 2, with 4 bases in between. There are 12 residues in the CDR3. CDR3 DNA: TGTGCCAGCAGCGGGATCACAGATACGCAGTATTTT. Protein product: CASSGITDTQYF.

Only a few counts were recorded for this clone. The chain combines TRBV6-8 with TRBJ2-5; D call uncertain. CDR3 size: 16 residues. V lost 2 bases and J 2 bases, leaving 15 bases between the germline ends. CDR1 MNHGY and CDR2 SAAAGT come from the germline V gene. Here the CDR3 reads CASSYTISVRQETQYF. The CDR3 nucleotides read TGTGCCAGCAGTTACACGATAAGTGTCAGACAAGAGACCCAGTACTTC.

This clone was seen a few times. The J gene is TRBJ1-1, the V gene TRBV7-4; D unclear. Trimming left V 6 bases short and J 2 bases short, with 10 bases between. CDR1 is SGHVT and CDR2 is SQSDAQ in the germline V gene. The CDR3 is 13 residues long. CDR3 nucleotides: TGTGCCAGCAGATTAAACCTTAACACTGAAGCTTTCTTT. Encoded protein: CASRLNLNTEAFF.

This clone has more than one count but fewer than ten. The chain links TRBV23-1 to TRBJ1-1; D is possibly TRBD1 (5 bases). TRBV23-1 is filed as an ORF, its function uncertain. Trimming shortened V by 6 bases and J by 4 bases, and 12 bases separated the two germline ends. The CDR3 loop spans 13 amino acids. CDR3 amino acids: CASSLGGVTEAFF. The CDR3 DNA follows: TGCGCCAGCAGCTTGGGGGGGGTCACTGAAGCTTTCTTT.

The chain is built from TRBV6-8 and TRBJ2-1; D perhaps matches TRBD2 (5 bases). CDR1 and CDR2 from the germline V gene are MNHGY and SAAAGT. The CDR3 is 17 amino acids. V shed 5 bases and J shed 7 bases, with 24 bases lying between them. The CDR3 sequence is CASSEDPVGGARNEQFF. DNA for the CDR3: TGTGCCAGCAGTGAGGATCCGGTAGGAGGCGCTCGGAATGAGCAGTTCTTC.

This clone has only a few counts. This chain connects TRBV19 to TRBJ2-7; D remains ambiguous. Germline V gene data show CDR1 as LNHDA and CDR2 as SQIVND (reference sequence). Trimming stripped 5 bases from V and 6 bases from J, with 14 bases between. There are 13 residues in the CDR3. The CDR3 region is CASSYGREGEQYF. CDR3 DNA sequence: TGTGCCAGTAGTTACGGACGAGAAGGCGAGCAGTACTTC. The variable domain in full, with the rest retrieved from reference TRBV19 and TRBJ2-7, is DGGITQSPKYLFRKEGQNVTLSCEQNLNHDAMYWYRQDPGQGLRLIYYSQIVNDFQKGDIAEGYSVSREKKESFPLTVTSAQKNPTAFYLCASSYGREGEQYFGPGTRLTVT.

The CDR3 loop is CASNGQGASEQYF. CDR3 DNA sequence: TGTGCCAGTAATGGCCAGGGGGCTAGTGAGCAGTACTTC. This chain joins TRBV19 and TRBJ2-7, with 8 bases that match TRBD1. J lost 7 bases, V lost 7 bases, and 9 bases had no gene match. The germline V gene has CDR1 LNHDA and CDR2 SQIVND (reference sequence). The CDR3 is made up of 13 amino acids.

The chain combines TRBV11-3 with TRBJ2-7; D may correspond to TRBD1 or TRBD2 (7 bases each). The V end lost 7 bases, the J end lost 4 bases, and 20 bases lay between the germline ends. This CDR3 comprises 15 residues. CDR1 is SGHNT and CDR2 is YENEEA in the germline V gene. CDR3 protein: CASTLRGTAPYEQYF. In nucleotides, the CDR3 is TGTGCCAGCACTCTGCGGGGGACAGCACCTTACGAGCAGTACTTC.